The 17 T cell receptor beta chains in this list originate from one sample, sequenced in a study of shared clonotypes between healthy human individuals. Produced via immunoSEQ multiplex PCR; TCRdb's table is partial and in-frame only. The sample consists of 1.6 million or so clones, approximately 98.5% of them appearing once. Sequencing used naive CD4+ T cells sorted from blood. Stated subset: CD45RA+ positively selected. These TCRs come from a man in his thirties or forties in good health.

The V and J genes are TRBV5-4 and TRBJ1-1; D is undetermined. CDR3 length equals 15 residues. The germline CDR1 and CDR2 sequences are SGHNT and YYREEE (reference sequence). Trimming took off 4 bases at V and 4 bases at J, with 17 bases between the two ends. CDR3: CASSQRRTDFTEAFF. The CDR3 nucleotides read TGTGCCAGCAGCCAACGACGGACGGACTTCACTGAAGCTTTCTTT.

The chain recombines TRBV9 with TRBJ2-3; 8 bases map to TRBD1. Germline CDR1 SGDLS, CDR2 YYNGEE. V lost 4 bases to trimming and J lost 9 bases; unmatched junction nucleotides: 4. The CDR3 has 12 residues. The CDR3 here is CASSLGQATQYF. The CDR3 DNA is TGTGCCAGCAGCCTGGGACAGGCCACGCAGTATTTT. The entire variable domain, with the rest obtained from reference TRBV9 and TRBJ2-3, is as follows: DSGVTQTPKHLITATGQRVTLRCSPRSGDLSVYWYQQSLDQGLQFLIQYYNGEERAKGNILERFSAQQFPDLHSELNLSSLELGDSALYFCASSLGQATQYFGPGTRLTVL.

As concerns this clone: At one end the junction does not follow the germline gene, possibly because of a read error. CDR3 DNA: TGTGCCAGCAGTTTATCCGCTATGAGACAGGTCCCCCGGCATTTT. It translates to CASSLSAMRQVPRHF. The chain couples TRBV28 to TRBJ1-5; TRBD1 might be the D (6 bases). Germline values: CDR1 MDHEN, CDR2 SYDVKM. The CDR3 is 15 residues long. The whole variable domain, filled in from reference TRBV28 and TRBJ1-5, reads DVKVTQSSRYLVKRTGEKVFLECVQDMDHENMFWYRQDPGLGLRLIYFSYDVKMKEKGDIPEGYSVSREKKERFSLILESASTNQTSMYLCASSLSAMRQVPRHFGDGTRLSIL.

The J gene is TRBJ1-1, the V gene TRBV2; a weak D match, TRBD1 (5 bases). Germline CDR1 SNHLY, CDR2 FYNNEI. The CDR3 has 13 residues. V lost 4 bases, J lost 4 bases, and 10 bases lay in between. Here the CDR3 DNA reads TGTGCCAGCAGTGCCGAGGGGAGCACTGAAGCTTTCTTT. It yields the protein CASSAEGSTEAFF.

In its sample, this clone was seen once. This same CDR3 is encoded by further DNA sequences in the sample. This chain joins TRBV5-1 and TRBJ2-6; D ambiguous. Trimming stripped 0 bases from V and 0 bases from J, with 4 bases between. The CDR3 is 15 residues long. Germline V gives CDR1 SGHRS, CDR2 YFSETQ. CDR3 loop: CASSLGNSGANVLTF. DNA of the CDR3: TGCGCCAGCAGCTTGGGGAACTCTGGGGCCAACGTCCTGACTTTC.

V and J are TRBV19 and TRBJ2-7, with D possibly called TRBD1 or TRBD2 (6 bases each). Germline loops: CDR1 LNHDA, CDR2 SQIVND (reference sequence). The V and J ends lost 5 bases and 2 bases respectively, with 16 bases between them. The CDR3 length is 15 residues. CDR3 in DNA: TGTGCCAGTAGTTTGGGGGCGGGACGAACCTACGAGCAGTACTTC. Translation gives CASSLGAGRTYEQYF.

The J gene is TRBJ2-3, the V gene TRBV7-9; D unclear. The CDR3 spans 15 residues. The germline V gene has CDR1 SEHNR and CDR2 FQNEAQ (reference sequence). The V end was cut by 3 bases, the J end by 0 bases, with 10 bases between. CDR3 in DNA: TGTGCCAGCAGCTTCAGCGAGACTAGCACAGATACGCAGTATTTT. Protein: CASSFSETSTDTQYF.

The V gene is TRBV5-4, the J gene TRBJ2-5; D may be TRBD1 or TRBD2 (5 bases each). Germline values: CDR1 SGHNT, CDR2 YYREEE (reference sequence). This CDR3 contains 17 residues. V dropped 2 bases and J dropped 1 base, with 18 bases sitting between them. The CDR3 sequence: CASSLPGRRPPQETQYF. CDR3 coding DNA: TGTGCCAGCAGCTTACCGGGACGCCGACCACCCCAAGAGACCCAGTACTTC.

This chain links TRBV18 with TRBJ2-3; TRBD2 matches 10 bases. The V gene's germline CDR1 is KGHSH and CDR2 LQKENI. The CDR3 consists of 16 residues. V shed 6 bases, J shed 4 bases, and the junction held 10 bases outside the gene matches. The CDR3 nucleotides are TGTGCCAGCTCCCCCTCGAGCGGGAGGGTTTCAGATACGCAGTATTTT. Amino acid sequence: CASSPSSGRVSDTQYF.

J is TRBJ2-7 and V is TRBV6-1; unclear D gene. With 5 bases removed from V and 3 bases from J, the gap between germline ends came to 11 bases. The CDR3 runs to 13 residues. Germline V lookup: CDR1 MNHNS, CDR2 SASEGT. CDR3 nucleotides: TGTGCCAGCAGTCCCTCCCCCCGCTACGAGCAGTACTTC. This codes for CASSPSPRYEQYF.

The CDR3 DNA reads TGCGCCAGCAGCTTCTTTAGCGGGGGCGAGGGAGAGACCCAGTACTTC. Residues: CASSFFSGGEGETQYF. The J gene is TRBJ2-5, the V gene TRBV5-1, with 9 bases identical to TRBD2. J gave up 4 bases and V 2 bases, and 9 bases lay outside the gene matches. The germline CDR1 and CDR2 sequences are SGHRS and YFSETQ. The CDR3 spans 16 residues. Filled out from reference TRBV5-1 and TRBJ2-5, the complete variable domain reads KAGVTQTPRYLIKTRGQQVTLSCSPISGHRSVSWYQQTPGQGLQFLFEYFSETQRNKGNFPGRFSGRQFSNSRSEMNVSTLELGDSALYLCASSFFSGGEGETQYFGPGTRLLVL.

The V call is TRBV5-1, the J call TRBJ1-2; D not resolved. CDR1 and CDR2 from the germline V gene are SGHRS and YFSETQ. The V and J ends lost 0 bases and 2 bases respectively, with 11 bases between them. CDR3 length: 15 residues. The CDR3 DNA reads TGCGCCAGCAGCTTGGGGCGAACAGCAAACTATGGCTACACCTTC. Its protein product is CASSLGRTANYGYTF.

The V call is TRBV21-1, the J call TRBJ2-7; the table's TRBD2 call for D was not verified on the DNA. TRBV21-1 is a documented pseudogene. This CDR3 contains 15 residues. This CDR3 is CASSPHSGIPYEQYF. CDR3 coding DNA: TGTGCCAGCAGCCCCCACTCGGGGATACCCTACGAGCAGTACTTC.

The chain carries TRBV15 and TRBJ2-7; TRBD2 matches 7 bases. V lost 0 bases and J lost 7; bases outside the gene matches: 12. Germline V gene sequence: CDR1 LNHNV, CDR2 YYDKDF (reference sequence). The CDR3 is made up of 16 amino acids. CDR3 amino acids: CATSRERGPGLPEQYF. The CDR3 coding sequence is TGTGCCACCAGCAGAGAGAGGGGCCCGGGACTACCGGAGCAGTACTTC.

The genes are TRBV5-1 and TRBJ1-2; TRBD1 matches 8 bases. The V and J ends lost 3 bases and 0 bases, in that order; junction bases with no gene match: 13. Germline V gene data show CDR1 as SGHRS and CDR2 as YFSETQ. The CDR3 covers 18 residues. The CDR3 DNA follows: TGCGCCAGCAGCTCCACCGGGACAGGCGGATCCTCTAACTATGGCTACACCTTC. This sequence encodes CASSSTGTGGSSNYGYTF.

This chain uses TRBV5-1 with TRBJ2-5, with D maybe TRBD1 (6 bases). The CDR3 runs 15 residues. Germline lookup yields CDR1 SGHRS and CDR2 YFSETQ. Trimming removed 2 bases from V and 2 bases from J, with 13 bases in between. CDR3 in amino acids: CASSFRDKNQETQYF. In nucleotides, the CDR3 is TGCGCCAGCAGCTTCCGGGACAAAAATCAAGAGACCCAGTACTTC.

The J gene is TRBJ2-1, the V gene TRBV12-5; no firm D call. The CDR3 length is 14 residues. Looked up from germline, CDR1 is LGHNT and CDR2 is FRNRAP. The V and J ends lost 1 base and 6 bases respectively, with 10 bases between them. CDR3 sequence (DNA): TGTGCTAGTGGTTTGGGAGGCACGAGCAATGAGCAGTTCTTC. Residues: CASGLGGTSNEQFF.